This entry lists 3 T cell receptor beta chains sequenced from one sample in a study of blood T cell repertoires in COVID-19. Some clones are missing from TCRdb's copy, which holds only in-frame ones; the method was immunoSEQ multiplex PCR. The data hold around 73,000 clones, with approximately 83% observed a single time. The sequenced material came from peripheral blood. These receptor sequences come from a human donor in a cohort sampled during active COVID-19.

The genes are TRBV5-1 and TRBJ1-4, with a weak D call TRBD1 (5 bases). CDR3 length: 18 residues. V was shortened by 1 base and J by 0 bases, with 16 bases between the two germline ends. The germline V gene has CDR1 SGHRS and CDR2 YFSETQ. In DNA, the CDR3 is TGCGCCAGCAGCTTGAGTCACAGGTTCGGGCCAACTAATGAAAAACTGTTTTTT. It translates to CASSLSHRFGPTNEKLFF.

The chain is built from TRBV5-1 and TRBJ2-1, with 8 nucleotides matching TRBD2. Germline CDR1 reads SGHRS; CDR2 reads YFSETQ. CDR3 length: 17 residues. V lost 0 bases to trimming and J lost 1 base; unmatched junction nucleotides: 6. The CDR3 DNA sequence: TGCGCCAGCAGCTTGGGATTAGCGGGGAATTCCTACAATGAGCAGTTCTTC. It codes for CASSLGLAGNSYNEQFF. Combining the CDR3 with reference TRBV5-1 and TRBJ2-1 gives the whole variable domain KAGVTQTPRYLIKTRGQQVTLSCSPISGHRSVSWYQQTPGQGLQFLFEYFSETQRNKGNFPGRFSGRQFSNSRSEMNVSTLELGDSALYLCASSLGLAGNSYNEQFFGPGTRLTVL.

This rearrangement joins TRBV13 to TRBJ1-2, with 10 positions matching TRBD1. Germline values: CDR1 PRHDT, CDR2 FYEKMQ (reference sequence). The CDR3 spans 15 residues. The trim removed 4 bases at V and 4 bases at J, leaving 6 bases unmatched. As DNA, the CDR3 is TGTGCCAGCAGCTCGACGACAGGGGGCGCCTATGGCTACACCTTC. Its protein product is CASSSTTGGAYGYTF.